The T cell receptor (beta chain) described here comes from a study of liver allograft versus peripheral blood T cells. About the research overall: Transplanted livers held T cell receptor repertoires, and these were compared with repertoires in recipients' peripheral blood.

The sample holds a few counts of this clonotype. V gave up 5 bases and J gave up 3 bases, with 15 bases separating them. The CDR3 runs to 15 residues. Germline loops: CDR1 SGDLS, CDR2 YYNGEE. Using its own MiXCR run on the reads, TCRdb lists one record per CDR3 protein. The table includes around 8,600 distinct CDR3 sequences, 15% to 20% detected once. The V gene is TRBV9, the J gene TRBJ1-3; TRBD1 might be the D (5 bases). The source of this sequence is a human patient who had a liver transplant. Some T cells may be supplied by the graft donor. CDR3 sequence (DNA): TGTGCCAGCAGGGGGGACCCTCTGTTTGGAAACACCATATATTTT. This encodes CASRGDPLFGNTIYF.